In this sample, the clone carrying this T cell receptor beta chain turned up a few times. PBMCs were collected from an approximately 10 ml volume of fresh peripheral blood. The CDR3 sequence is 14 residues long. Germline CDR1 SGHRS, CDR2 YFSETQ. V lost 0 bases to trimming and J lost 1 base, with 7 bases between them. The data originate from a study of T cells in Graves' hyperthyroidism and ophthalmopathy. Researchers took RNA transcripts and amplified the TCR beta CDR3 regions from them. The HTBI set primed first-round TCR CDR3 RT-PCR. One entry per CDR3 protein results from TCRdb running MiXCR on the multiplex PCR reads. The sample includes under 450,000 distinct CDR3 sequences, roughly 13% seen only once; the top ten take around 21%.

The source material was blood. This clonotype originated in a man aged 25 to 40 with Graves' hyperthyroidism that later progressed to Graves' ophthalmopathy. The gene calls are TRBV5-1 and TRBJ1-1; no clear D gene. The CDR3 here is CASSLARTNTEAFF. CDR3 bases: TGCGCCAGCAGCTTGGCCAGAACGAACACTGAAGCTTTCTTT. Combining the CDR3 with reference TRBV5-1 and TRBJ1-1 gives the whole variable domain KAGVTQTPRYLIKTRGQQVTLSCSPISGHRSVSWYQQTPGQGLQFLFEYFSETQRNKGNFPGRFSGRQFSNSRSEMNVSTLELGDSALYLCASSLARTNTEAFFGQGTRLTVV.